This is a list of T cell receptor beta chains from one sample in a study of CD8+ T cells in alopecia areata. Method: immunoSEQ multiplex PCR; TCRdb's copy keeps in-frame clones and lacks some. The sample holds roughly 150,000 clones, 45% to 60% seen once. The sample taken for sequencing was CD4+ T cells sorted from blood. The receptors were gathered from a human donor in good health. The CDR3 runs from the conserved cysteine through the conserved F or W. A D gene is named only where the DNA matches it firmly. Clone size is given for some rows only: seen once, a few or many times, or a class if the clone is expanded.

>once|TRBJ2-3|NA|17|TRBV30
TGTGCCTGGAGTCTTGGCAAGACAGGAATCAACACAGATACGCAGTATTTT
CAWSLGKTGINTDTQYF
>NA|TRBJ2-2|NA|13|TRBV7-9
TGTGCCAGCACCCGCGGGACAACCGGGGAGCTGTTTTTT
CASTRGTTGELFF
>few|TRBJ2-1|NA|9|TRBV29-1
TGCAGCGTTGAATATGAGCAGTTCTTC
CSVEYEQFF
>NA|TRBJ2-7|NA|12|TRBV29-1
TGCAGCGTTGAAGGGCAGTCCTACGAGCAGTACTTC
CSVEGQSYEQYF
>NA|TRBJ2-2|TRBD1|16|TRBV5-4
TGTGCCAGCAGCTCGGAGACAGGGCAAAACACCGGGGAGCTGTTTTTT
CASSSETGQNTGELFF
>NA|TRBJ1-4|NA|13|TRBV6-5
TGTGCCAGCAGTCGCGACAGGAATGAAAAACTGTTTTTT
CASSRDRNEKLFF
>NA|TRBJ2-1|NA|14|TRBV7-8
TGTGCCAGCAGTCTCAGGGGAAGATACAATGAGCAGTTCTTC
CASSLRGRYNEQFF
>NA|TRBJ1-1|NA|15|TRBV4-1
TGCGCCAGCAGATCCCCCGGACAGCGCAACACTGAAGCTTTCTTT
CASRSPGQRNTEAFF
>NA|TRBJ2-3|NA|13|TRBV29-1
TGCAGCGCCCGGTGGAGGTTCACAGATACGCAGTATTTT
CSARWRFTDTQYF
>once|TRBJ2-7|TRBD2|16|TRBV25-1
TGTGCCAGCAGTGGATTCACTAGCGGGAGCTCCTACGAGCAGTACTTC
CASSGFTSGSSYEQYF
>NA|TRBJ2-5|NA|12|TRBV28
TGTGCCAGCAGTACCGGAGTTCAGACCCAGTACTTC
CASSTGVQTQYF
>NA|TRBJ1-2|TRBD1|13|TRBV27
TGTGCCAGCAGTCCGAGGGACAGGTTATGGTTGAACTTC
CASSPRDRLWLNF
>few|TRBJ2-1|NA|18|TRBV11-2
TGTGCCAGCAGCTTAGTTTACCGACCTCTCCAAAAAAACAATGAGCAGTTCTTC
CASSLVYRPLQKNNEQFF
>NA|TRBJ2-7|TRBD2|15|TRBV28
TGTGCCAGCAGGAAATCTAGCGGGAGGCGTGGCGAGCAGTACTTC
CASRKSSGRRGEQYF
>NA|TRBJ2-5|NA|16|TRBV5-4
TGTGCCAGCAGCTTGTGGGCAGGTTGGGGGCAAGAGACCCAGTACTTC
CASSLWAGWGQETQYF
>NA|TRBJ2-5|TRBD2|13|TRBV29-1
TGCAGCGTTGCTGGGACTACCAAAGAGACCCAGTACTTC
CSVAGTTKETQYF
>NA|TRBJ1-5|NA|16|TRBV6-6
TGTGCCAGCAGTTACGCGACGGGATATAGCAATCAGCCCCAGCATTTT
CASSYATGYSNQPQHF
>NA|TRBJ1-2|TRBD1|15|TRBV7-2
TGTGCCAGCAGCTTGCCGGACAGGGCTCGCTATGGCTACACCTTC
CASSLPDRARYGYTF
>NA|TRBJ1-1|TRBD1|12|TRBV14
TGTGCCAGCAGCCCCCGACAGGGTTGGGCTTTCTTT
CASSPRQGWAFF
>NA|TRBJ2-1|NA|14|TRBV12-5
TGTGCTAGTGGACCCGTATCCCGTTCGGGTGAGCAGTTCTTC
CASGPVSRSGEQFF
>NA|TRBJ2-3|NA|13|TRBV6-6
TGTGCCAGCAGTAACGGGGGCACAGATACGCAGTATTTT
CASSNGGTDTQYF
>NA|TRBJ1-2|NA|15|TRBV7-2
TGTGCCAGCAGCTGGGCGGCCGGCATCAACTATGGCTACACCTTC
CASSWAAGINYGYTF
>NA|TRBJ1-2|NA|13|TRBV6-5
TGTGCCAGCAGTGGCGACAGGATCTATGGCTACACCTTC
CASSGDRIYGYTF
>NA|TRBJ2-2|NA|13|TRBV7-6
TGTGCCAGCAGCCCTGGGAACACCGGGGAGCTGTTTTTT
CASSPGNTGELFF
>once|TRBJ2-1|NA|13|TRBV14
TGTGCCAGCAGCCCGGGTTTTGGGGGGACGAAGTTCTTC
CASSPGFGGTKFF
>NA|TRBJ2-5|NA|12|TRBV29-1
TGCAGCGTTGAGTTCCTGAGCGAGACCCAGTACTTC
CSVEFLSETQYF
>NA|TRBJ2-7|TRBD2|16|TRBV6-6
TGTGCCAGCAGTTACTCCCCCGGAGAGCGGGACTACGAGCAGTACTTC
CASSYSPGERDYEQYF
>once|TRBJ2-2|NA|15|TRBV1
TGCACCAGCCCCCGGAACAGGAATAACACCGGGGAGCTGTTTTTT
CTSPRNRNNTGELFF
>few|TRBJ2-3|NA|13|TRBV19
TGTGCCAGTAGCCTAGGCGTGGGGGATACGCAGTATTTT
CASSLGVGDTQYF
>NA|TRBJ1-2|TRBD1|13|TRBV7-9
TGTGCCAGCAGCACGACAGGGGCGTATGGCTACACCTTC
CASSTTGAYGYTF
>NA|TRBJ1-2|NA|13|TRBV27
TGTGCCAGCAGTTTATCACAGACGTATGGCTACACCTTC
CASSLSQTYGYTF
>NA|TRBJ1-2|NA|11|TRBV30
TGTGCCTTGGGAGCCCAGGGTGGCTACACCTTC
CALGAQGGYTF